This entry is about one TCR beta chain. Its antigen is unknown. The entry originates in a study of CD8 T cells in ankylosing spondylitis. Study-wide points: Previous work reported some of these motif variants in the synovial fluid and blood of reactive arthritis. Within matched ankylosing spondylitis synovial fluid, disease-linked clones were reportedly significantly enriched. Typical of ankylosing spondylitis blood, it appeared, was a TCR beta motif of seven to nine highly homologous variants.

For TCR beta, libraries came from quantitative 5'-RACE with molecular barcodes. TCRdb fed the 5' RACE reads into MiXCR, producing one record per CDR3 protein. The sample contains 50,000 to 75,000 distinct CDR3 sequences, around 6.5% of which appear only once. J lost 3 bases, V lost 2 bases, and 9 bases had no gene match. This CDR3 is 19 amino acids long. Germline CDR1 and CDR2: MDHEN and SYDVKM. Source material: synovial fluid, either unsorted or a sorted T cell fraction (not recorded which). The chain uses TRBV28 and TRBJ2-3; 15 bases line up with TRBD2. The origin of this receptor is a male donor with ankylosing spondylitis. The CDR3, as DNA: TGTGCCAGCAGTTTACCCGGACTAGCGGGAGGGCCGGGTACAGATACGCAGTATTTT. Translating it yields CASSLPGLAGGPGTDTQYF.